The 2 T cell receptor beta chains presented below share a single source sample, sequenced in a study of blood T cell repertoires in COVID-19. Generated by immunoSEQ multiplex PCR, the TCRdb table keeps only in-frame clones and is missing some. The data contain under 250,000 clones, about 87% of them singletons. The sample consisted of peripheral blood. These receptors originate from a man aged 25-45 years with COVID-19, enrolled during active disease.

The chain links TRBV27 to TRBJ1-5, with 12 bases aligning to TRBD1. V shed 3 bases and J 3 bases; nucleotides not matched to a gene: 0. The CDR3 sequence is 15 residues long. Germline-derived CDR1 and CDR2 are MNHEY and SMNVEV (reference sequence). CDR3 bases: TGTGCCAGCAGTTTGGGACAGGGGGCCAATCAGCCCCAGCATTTT. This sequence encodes CASSLGQGANQPQHF.

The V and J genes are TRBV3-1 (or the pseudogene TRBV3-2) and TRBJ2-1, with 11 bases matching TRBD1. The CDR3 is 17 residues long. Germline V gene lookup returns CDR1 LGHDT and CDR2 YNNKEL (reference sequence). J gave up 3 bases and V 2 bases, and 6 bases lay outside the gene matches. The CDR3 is CASSQKGQGANYNEQFF. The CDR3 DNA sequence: TGTGCCAGCAGCCAAAAAGGACAGGGGGCAAACTACAATGAGCAGTTCTTC.